A single sample is the source of the 23 T cell receptor beta chains below, sequenced in a study of cytomegalovirus exposure and HLA in healthy donors. Researchers ran the PCR with 60 Vbeta and 13 Jbeta primers. Assay: immunoSEQ multiplex PCR; the TCRdb copy retains only in-frame clones and omits some. The repertoire holds about 240,000 clones, with around 76% as singletons. Sequencing input: PBMCs. The receptors originated from a woman aged 40 to 50 in good health and CMV-seropositive.

V gene TRBV4-3 combines with J gene TRBJ2-7, with 7 nucleotides matching TRBD1. After removal of 2 bases from V and 2 bases from J, the junction contained 3 bases not matched to a gene. Germline CDR1 is LGHNA and CDR2 is YSLEER. This CDR3 spans 14 amino acids. CDR3 nucleotides: TGCGCCAGCAGCCAAAACAGGGGCCCCTACGAGCAGTACTTC. Translating it yields CASSQNRGPYEQYF.

This chain links TRBV9 with TRBJ1-1, with unresolved D. The germline V gene has CDR1 SGDLS and CDR2 YYNGEE. CDR3 size: 14 residues. V was clipped by 3 bases and J by 1 base, with 10 bases between them. The CDR3 region is CASSATPTNTEAFF. The CDR3 bases are TGTGCCAGCAGCGCCACTCCAACGAACACTGAAGCTTTCTTT.

The V and J genes are TRBV13 and TRBJ2-7, with TRBD2 identical over 9 bases. V lost 4 bases to trimming and J lost 3 bases; unmatched junction nucleotides: 4. Germline CDR1 is PRHDT and CDR2 is FYEKMQ (reference sequence). CDR3 size: 14 residues. The CDR3 protein is CASSWGLASYEQYF. In DNA, the CDR3 is TGTGCCAGCAGCTGGGGACTAGCCAGCTACGAGCAGTACTTC.

This clone showed up just a few times. This chain uses TRBV15 with TRBJ2-3; D remains ambiguous. The CDR3 is 16 residues long. Germline V lookup: CDR1 LNHNV, CDR2 YYDKDF (reference sequence). Between the trimmed V and J ends, which lost 0 bases and 0 bases, there was a span of 10 bases. The CDR3 nucleotides read TGTGCCACCAGCAGAGATCTTAGCAGAAGCACAGATACGCAGTATTTT. Translated, it gives CATSRDLSRSTDTQYF.

The V call is TRBV30, the J call TRBJ2-3; tentative D call: TRBD1 (5 bases). CDR3 length: 14 amino acids. With 2 bases removed from V and 6 bases from J, the gap between germline ends came to 15 bases. CDR1 and CDR2 from the germline V gene are GTSNPN and SVGIG (reference sequence). The CDR3 DNA is TGTGCCTGGAGTCAGGGCAGCCTACTCGATACGCAGTATTTT. It is translated as CAWSQGSLLDTQYF. Variable domain in full (rest from reference TRBV30 and TRBJ2-3): SQTIHQWPATLVQPVGSPLSLECTVEGTSNPNLYWYRQAAGRGLQLLFYSVGIGQISSEVPQNLSASRPQDRQFILSSKKLLLSDSGFYLCAWSQGSLLDTQYFGPGTRLTVL.

The gene calls are TRBV7-6 and TRBJ1-4; 7 positions agree with TRBD1. V was pared by 4 bases and J by 6 bases, with 5 bases of the junction left unmatched. CDR1 is SGHVS and CDR2 is FNYEAQ in the germline V gene. CDR3 size: 14 residues. The CDR3 reads CASSSTGLHEKLFF. The CDR3 bases are TGTGCCAGCAGCTCGACAGGGTTACATGAAAAACTGTTTTTT. The full variable domain, its missing parts supplied by reference TRBV7-6 and TRBJ1-4, is GAGVSQSPRYKVTKRGQDVALRCDPISGHVSLYWYRQALGQGPEFLTYFNYEAQQDKSGLPNDRFSAERPEGSISTLTIQRTEQRDSAMYRCASSSTGLHEKLFFGSGTQLSVL.

The gene calls are TRBV6-5 and TRBJ1-1; the D is unclear. V was trimmed by 5 bases and J by 0 bases, leaving 10 bases between them. Per germline, CDR1 MNHEY and CDR2 SVGAGI. The CDR3 consists of 14 residues. The CDR3 DNA sequence: TGTGCCAGCAGTCTAAACACAGTGAACACTGAAGCTTTCTTT. It specifies CASSLNTVNTEAFF.

In this sample, this clone turned up once. V and J are TRBV2 and TRBJ2-7, with D perhaps matching TRBD2 (5 bases). Germline V gene data show CDR1 as SNHLY and CDR2 as FYNNEI. The V end lost 7 bases, the J end lost 1 base, and 11 bases lay between the germline ends. CDR3 size: 13 residues. The DNA of the CDR3 is TGTGCCAGCAAGGAGGAACAGTCCTACGAGCAGTACTTC. It is translated as CASKEEQSYEQYF.

The chain joins TRBV9 to TRBJ1-5; 10 bases map to TRBD1. This CDR3 comprises 14 residues. V gave up 3 bases and J gave up 5 bases; unmatched junction bases: 2. Per the germline V gene, CDR1 is SGDLS and CDR2 is YYNGEE. The CDR3 here is CASSADRGDQPQHF. DNA for the CDR3: TGTGCCAGCAGCGCGGACAGGGGGGATCAGCCCCAGCATTTT.

This CDR3 is CASSVDTGASFDEQFF. The DNA of the CDR3 is TGTGCCAGCAGCGTAGATACGGGAGCTTCGTTCGATGAGCAGTTCTTC. This sequence joins TRBV9 and TRBJ2-1, with a tentative D call TRBD2 (6 bases). V was pared by 0 bases and J by 8 bases, with 18 bases between. Germline CDR1 is SGDLS and CDR2 is YYNGEE. This CDR3 region has 16 residues.

The V call is TRBV5-6, the J call TRBJ2-5, with D perhaps TRBD1 (6 bases). CDR3 length: 13 amino acids. Trimming took off 3 bases at V and 6 bases at J, with 12 bases between the two ends. CDR1 is SGHDT, CDR2 YYEEEE, per germline. CDR3 DNA: TGTGCCAGCAGCTACGACAGGAGCAAGACCCAGTACTTC. Translation: CASSYDRSKTQYF.

The gene calls are TRBV4-3 and TRBJ1-1; 9 nucleotides line up with TRBD1. CDR1 is LGHNA and CDR2 is YSLEER in the germline V gene. The CDR3 runs 15 residues. V dropped 4 bases and J dropped 0; count of bases not matched to a gene: 3. This CDR3 reads CASSRGDRVNTEAFF. CDR3 nucleotides: TGCGCCAGCAGCCGAGGGGACAGGGTGAACACTGAAGCTTTCTTT.

The gene calls are TRBV10-1 and TRBJ2-3; possibly TRBD2 for D (6 bases). The CDR3 has 15 residues. Between the trimmed V and J ends, which lost 4 bases and 6 bases, there was a span of 17 bases. CDR1 is WNHNN and CDR2 is SYGVQD in the germline V gene (reference sequence). This chain's CDR3 is CASSVGGSGQDTQYF. The CDR3 DNA reads TGCGCCAGCAGTGTCGGGGGATCTGGTCAGGATACGCAGTATTTT.

The chain joins TRBV28 to TRBJ2-7; TRBD1 aligns across 8 bases. V was clipped by 3 bases and J by 0 bases; unmatched bases: 7. CDR3 length: 16 amino acids. Germline CDR1 and CDR2: MDHEN and SYDVKM. The CDR3 sequence: CASSFGRGQASYEQYF. The CDR3 DNA sequence: TGTGCCAGCAGTTTCGGCCGGGGACAGGCCTCCTACGAGCAGTACTTC.

CDR3 protein: CAWSQSGFSYEQYF. The CDR3 DNA sequence: TGTGCCTGGAGTCAAAGCGGGTTTTCCTACGAGCAGTACTTC. This chain uses TRBV30 with TRBJ2-7, with D perhaps TRBD2 (6 bases). Germline values: CDR1 GTSNPN, CDR2 SVGIG (reference sequence). The CDR3 has 14 residues. V was pared by 2 bases and J by 1 base, with 12 bases between. Variable domain in full (rest from reference TRBV30 and TRBJ2-7): SQTIHQWPATLVQPVGSPLSLECTVEGTSNPNLYWYRQAAGRGLQLLFYSVGIGQISSEVPQNLSASRPQDRQFILSSKKLLLSDSGFYLCAWSQSGFSYEQYFGPGTRLTVT.

This clone was recorded a few times. The chain recombines TRBV30 with TRBJ2-1; TRBD2 agrees at 9 bases. Germline V lookup: CDR1 GTSNPN, CDR2 SVGIG (reference sequence). V shed 0 bases, J shed 8 bases, and the junction held 5 bases outside the gene matches. The CDR3 consists of 14 residues. Here the CDR3 DNA reads TGTGCCTGGAGTGTACTTAGCGGGAGCTATGAGCAGTTCTTC. Translating gives CAWSVLSGSYEQFF.

The V call is TRBV4-1, the J call TRBJ2-1, with D tentatively TRBD1 (5 bases). The CDR3 consists of 16 residues. Between the trimmed V and J ends, which lost 0 bases and 5 bases, there was a span of 14 bases. From germline, CDR1 is MGHRA and CDR2 YSYEKL. The CDR3 region is CASSQEARAPNNEQFF. The CDR3 DNA follows: TGCGCCAGCAGCCAAGAAGCCAGGGCCCCTAACAATGAGCAGTTCTTC.

This clone has just a few counts. The genes are TRBV4-3 and TRBJ2-7, with 9 bases identical to TRBD2. The CDR3 has 16 amino acids. Germline values: CDR1 LGHNA, CDR2 YSLEER. V was pared by 3 bases and J by 0 bases, with 6 bases of the junction left unmatched. The CDR3 sequence is CASSHRLAGPSYEQYF. The CDR3 nucleotides are TGCGCCAGCAGCCACCGGCTAGCGGGGCCCTCCTACGAGCAGTACTTC.

The sample holds one count of this clone. The chain joins TRBV10-3 to TRBJ2-1, with TRBD2 identical over 9 bases. J lost 2 bases, V lost 3 bases, and 8 bases had no gene match. The germline gives CDR1 ENHRY, CDR2 SYGVKD. CDR3 size: 17 residues. CDR3 region: CAISDTLAGRPYNEQFF. The CDR3 bases are TGTGCCATCAGTGATACCCTAGCGGGGAGGCCCTACAATGAGCAGTTCTTC.

On this clone itself: This sample includes further DNA sequences coding for the same CDR3. This rearrangement joins TRBV30 to TRBJ1-1; the D is unclear. The CDR3 spans 11 residues. The V and J ends lost 0 bases and 8 bases respectively, with 7 bases between them. CDR1 and CDR2 (germline): GTSNPN, SVGIG (reference sequence). For the CDR3, the DNA is TGTGCCTGGAGTGTAGGAGGGGAAGCTTTCTTT. Its protein product is CAWSVGGEAFF.

This clone was observed a single time. The J gene is TRBJ1-5, the V gene TRBV19; possibly TRBD1 for D (6 bases). The V end lost 3 bases, the J end lost 3 bases, and 12 bases lay between the germline ends. The CDR3 extends over 15 amino acids. The germline gives CDR1 LNHDA, CDR2 SQIVND (reference sequence). The CDR3 DNA reads TGTGCCAGTAGTATCAACAGGGTCAACAATCAGCCCCAGCATTTT. This sequence encodes CASSINRVNNQPQHF.

V usage is TRBV6-6 and J usage is TRBJ1-2, with 7 bases fitting TRBD1. Germline trimming cut 6 bases from V and 6 bases from J; bases unmatched to any gene: 4. The germline V gene has CDR1 MNHNY and CDR2 SVGAGI (reference sequence). The CDR3 runs 12 residues. CDR3 in amino acids: CASSPQGNGYTF. The CDR3 nucleotides are TGTGCCAGCAGCCCACAGGGGAATGGCTACACCTTC.

The chain is built from TRBV30 and TRBJ1-1, with D perhaps TRBD1 (5 bases). With 5 bases removed from V and 0 bases from J, the gap between germline ends came to 13 bases. Germline CDR1 reads GTSNPN; CDR2 reads SVGIG (reference sequence). There are 14 residues in the CDR3. The CDR3 here is CAWQRQFMNTEAFF. In DNA, the CDR3 is TGTGCCTGGCAAAGACAGTTCATGAACACTGAAGCTTTCTTT.